This T cell receptor beta chain was identified during a study of regulatory T cells in long-lasting Graves disease. Time point meaning: newly diagnosed GD, antithyroid drugs for less than 3 months. Making the TCR library involved RNA that had been extracted from PBMCs. This CDR3 comprises 15 residues. With V trimmed by 6 bases and J by 0 bases, 7 bases remained unmatched. CDR1 and CDR2 from the germline V gene are SNHLY and FYNNEI. This clonotype showed up many times. Construction of the TCR beta libraries employed iRepertoire HTBI primers in conjunction with Arm-PCR of CDR3 regions. TCRdb re-called the multiplex PCR reads with MiXCR, one entry per CDR3 protein. The table lists 420,000 or so distinct CDR3 sequences, around 17% of them singletons. This same sample was also taken into another study, of T cells in Graves' hyperthyroidism and ophthalmopathy. As that report states: A first-round RT-PCR of the TCR CDR3 used the HTBI primer set.

The TCR was taken from a woman younger than 30 with Graves disease. The rearrangement joins TRBV2 to TRBJ2-7; 8 nucleotides match TRBD1. The sample consisted of peripheral blood mononuclear cells (PBMCs), taken at new diagnosis, from a patient treated with antithyroid drugs. DNA for the CDR3: TGTGCCAGCAGGTCCGGGACAGGTAGCTCCTACGAGCAGTACTTC. Amino acids: CASRSGTGSSYEQYF. The variable domain in full, completed from reference TRBV2 and TRBJ2-7, reads EPEVTQTPSHQVTQMGQEVILRCVPISNHLYFYWYRQILGQKVEFLVSFYNNEISEKSEIFDDQFSVERPDGSNFTLKIRSTKLEDSAMYFCASRSGTGSSYEQYFGPGTRLTVT.